This TCR beta chain was observed in a study of CD8+ T cells in alopecia areata. Indicated treatment: oral pan-JAK inhibitor, 5-10 mg twice daily. Following RNA extraction, reverse transcription yielded cDNA that acted as the sequencing template. Data came from immunoSEQ multiplex PCR; TCRdb stores just in-frame clones and leaves some out. The data hold 95,000 to 110,000 clones, with 84% observed a single time. With 1 base clipped from V and 0 bases from J, the junction kept 5 bases outside the gene matches. The CDR3 is 15 amino acids. Germline CDR1 reads SQVTM; CDR2 reads ANQGSEA. The sequencing here drew on CD8+ T cells sorted from blood, taken at week 24, from a patient treated with tofacitinib. This TCR was sampled from a human donor with alopecia areata. This chain links TRBV29-1 with TRBJ2-5, with TRBD1 identical over 7 bases. The DNA for the CDR3 is TGCAGCGTTGAAGCGACAGGGCGGTACCAAGAGACCCAGTACTTC. It yields the protein CSVEATGRYQETQYF. Full variable domain (rest looked up from reference TRBV29-1 and TRBJ2-5): SAVISQKPSRDICQRGTSLTIQCQVDSQVTMMFWYRQQPGQSLTLIATANQGSEATYESGFVIDKFPISRPNLTFSTLTVSNMSPEDSSIYLCSVEATGRYQETQYFGPGTRLLVL.